The clone carrying this T cell receptor beta chain was recorded many times. Its specificity is unknown. Time point given: persistent/refractory GD, antithyroid drugs over 5 years with positive TRAb. Making the TCR library involved RNA that had been extracted from PBMCs. Library construction for TCR beta used iRepertoire HTBI primers and Arm-PCR of CDR3 regions. TCRdb independently ran MiXCR on the multiplex PCR reads; one entry per CDR3 protein. The sample lists about 470,000 distinct CDR3 sequences, approximately 21% seen once, with roughly 7.7% in the top ten. Deletions cut 0 bases from V and 0 bases from J, with 14 bases between. The CDR3 runs to 17 residues. Per germline, CDR1 MNHEY and CDR2 SVGAGI. These data are taken from a study of regulatory T cells in long-lasting Graves disease. Study in general: Over 5 years of antithyroid drugs with positive TSH receptor antibodies was taken to mean persistent Graves' disease.

Regarding the study as a whole: Persistent Graves' cases showed lower TCR diversity than newly diagnosed cases. Few sampled subjects may have lowered accuracy. TRBV28, TRBJ1-2 and TRBJ2-5 were favored in persistent disease.

The gene calls are TRBV6-5 and TRBJ1-1; weak D call: TRBD1 (6 bases). The sequence came from a female donor with Graves disease. This specimen was peripheral blood mononuclear cells (PBMCs), taken when the disease was refractory, from a patient treated with antithyroid drugs. The CDR3: CASSYSRWEGVNTEAFF. For the CDR3, the DNA is TGTGCCAGCAGTTACTCGAGATGGGAGGGGGTGAACACTGAAGCTTTCTTT.